This T cell receptor beta chain is drawn from a study of cytomegalovirus exposure and HLA in healthy donors. Trimming stripped 0 bases from V and 4 bases from J, with 9 bases between. The CDR3 consists of 14 residues. Looked up from germline, CDR1 is MNHEY and CDR2 is SVGAGI. PCR employed 60 Vbeta and 13 Jbeta primers. Per the study methods: In a later analysis, of 80 million to 90 million unique beta chains, about 10 million appeared in at least two donors. Using immunoSEQ multiplex PCR, the repertoire was profiled, and TCRdb retains in-frame clones only, with some absent. V, J and clone size are those of that table, while D and trimming were read from the DNA. The sample includes 200,000 to 250,000 clones, around 80% of them seen just once. Overall study results and limits: Generally TCR sequences proved uncommon, though certain public TCRs appeared in numerous donors. Association with HLA alleles at 0.05 false discovery rate was found for 15,000 or so TCR beta sequences in a later analysis. Productive status was seen about 87% or about 30% of the time for most TCR beta V segments in an earlier analysis.

As concerns this clone: Its antigen remains unknown.

This chain connects TRBV6-5 to TRBJ1-2; possibly TRBD1 for D (5 bases). Sequencing was performed on PBMCs. This clonotype was sampled from a male donor in good health and CMV-seronegative. The CDR3 sequence: CASSYSQGSYGYTF. In DNA, the CDR3 is TGTGCCAGCAGTTACTCCCAGGGCAGCTATGGCTACACCTTC.